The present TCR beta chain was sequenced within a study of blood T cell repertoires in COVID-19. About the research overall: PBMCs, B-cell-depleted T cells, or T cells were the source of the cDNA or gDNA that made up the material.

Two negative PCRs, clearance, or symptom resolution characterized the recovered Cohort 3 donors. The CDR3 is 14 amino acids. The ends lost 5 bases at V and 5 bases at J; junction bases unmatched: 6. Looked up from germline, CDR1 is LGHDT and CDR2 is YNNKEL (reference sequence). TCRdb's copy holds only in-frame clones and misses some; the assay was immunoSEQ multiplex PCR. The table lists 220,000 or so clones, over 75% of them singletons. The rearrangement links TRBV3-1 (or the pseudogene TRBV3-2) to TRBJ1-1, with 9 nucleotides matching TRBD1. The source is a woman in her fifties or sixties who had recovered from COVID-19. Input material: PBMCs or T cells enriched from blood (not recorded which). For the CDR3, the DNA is TGTGCCAGCAGCTTGGGACAGGGTGGGACTGAAGCTTTCTTT. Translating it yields CASSLGQGGTEAFF.